The following is a T cell receptor beta chain sequence with its context. The specificity of this receptor is unknown. Base-call qualities are not available, and no considerably larger clone is one nucleotide away. This sample stems from a study of cytomegalovirus exposure and HLA in healthy donors (dated by TCRdb to 2016 to 2017). About the investigation overall: According to an earlier analysis of several hundred of the donors, 200 million or so T cells yielded over 100 million unique TCR beta sequences and more than 250 Gb of sequence data. A later analysis re-analyzed previously published TCR beta repertoires from roughly 600 donors and added high-resolution HLA genotyping to study TCR occurrence patterns. An earlier analysis of fewer than 700 of the donors applied high-throughput TCR beta sequencing to assess whether each TCR beta V gene segment acted as functional or pseudogenic. A later genetic analysis used genome-wide SNP genotypes for about three fifths of the 666 donors, treating that subset as a discovery cohort. Class I and class II HLA loci were covered by the typing at four-digit resolution. Among a few hundred genotyped donors of the cohort, an average of 235,054 unique TCR beta nucleotide sequences were sequenced per donor, around 20% of them non-productive. The study combined high-throughput TCR immunosequencing, statistical association of individual TCRs with disease status, and machine learning to predict cytomegalovirus infection status. Four to six DR-DQ haplotypes were handled as single units for association and clustering because linkage in the cohort was strong. The aim of the study was to test whether cataloging public T cell receptors could identify signatures of past pathogen exposure. Donor age, sex, ethnicity and CMV serostatus were collected together with the repertoire data. About 300 gigabases of sequencing data and roughly 90 million unique TCR sequences were included in an early release covering roughly 600 HLA-typed donors. Among the roughly 410 genotyped donors, approximately 76% belonged to the genetic ancestry cluster associated with self-reported Caucasian donors. The number of typed donors differed by locus: about 629-630 for A, B, C, DRB1 and DQB1; approximately 530 for DQA1; roughly 600 for DPA1; and 450 to 480 for DPB1. Every discovery cohort repertoire had been produced on one sequencing platform. Along with the roughly 700-subject first cohort, a separate validation cohort of roughly 110 different subjects was used. Using immunosequencing, the study profiled T cell repertoires from roughly 650 subjects and related those repertoires to cytomegalovirus serostatus. Rather than drawing on any new phenotypic data, the later analysis identified candidate immune exposures from TCR beta sequences and the way those sequences occurred across donors. General findings and caveats noted by the study authors: A later analysis found that most CMV-associated TCR beta chains appeared HLA-restricted, with HLA associations seemingly driven largely by CMV exposure. The study gave a list of 150 to 200 TCR beta chains associated with cytomegalovirus. In vitro tests confirmed that a few of the cytomegalovirus-associated TCR beta chains recognize cytomegalovirus antigens. In a later analysis, several top co-occurrence clusters were reported to appear linked to parvovirus B19, influenza, CMV and Epstein-Barr virus. A further reported finding was that TCR beta sequences accurately predicted the HLA-A and HLA-B alleles for most subjects in the first cohort. Across donors, most TCR sequences were observed very rarely, whereas some public TCRs were present in many individuals. The earlier analysis of approximately 540 of the donors excluded some 15 rarely observed V segments, including chromosome 9 orphons, because counts were too low. V-gene and J-gene trimming of TCR beta chains was associated with a missense DCLRE1C variant in a later genetic analysis, and the association was replicated in an independent cohort. In a later analysis, over 15,000 TCR beta sequences were associated with specific HLA alleles at a false discovery rate of 0.05. Correlated functional status among segregating V segments might reflect linkage disequilibrium, but an unknown experimental factor could not be ruled out. In a later analysis, the rate of TCR association differed among HLA loci, with DRB1 alleles having the most associated TCRs and HLA-C alleles having the fewest. Cytomegalovirus status was reported to be diagnosed by the classifier with high specificity and sensitivity in both the original and validation cohorts. According to a later genetic analysis, donors in an Asian-associated ancestry cluster had fewer N-insertions in productive TCRs than the approximately 630-donor mean. According to the authors, the approach could potentially be generalized to other disease states and immunological phenotypes. When HLA alleles, especially DR and DQ, strongly co-occurred, TCR associations were difficult to assign to individual alleles. Roughly uniform sequencing depth across donors was assumed in presence/absence analyses, although this assumption may not hold. Compared with equally common non-associated chains, HLA-associated TCR beta chains in a later analysis were more clonally expanded and had lower generation probabilities. Because some donors lacked HLA typing at each locus, the association tests relied only on the typed subset. A group of highly shared sequence variants was considered likely to be a technical artifact of the sequencing pipeline. The only immune exposure information available for the cohort was CMV serostatus. In an earlier analysis of roughly 560 of the donors, most TCR beta V segments were observed in productive rearrangements about 87% or about 30% of the time, broadly matching IMGT annotations. The cohort was sequenced for TCR beta chains only, and without alpha or paired-chain data the features that could be detected were limited. Because the 87-base-pair reads could not distinguish some IMGT-functional V segments, including TRBV6-2 and TRBV6-3, those segments were excluded.

The cohort consisted of approximately 690 healthy bone marrow donors. At the time of sampling, all cohort members were nominally healthy, though unrecorded immune exposures were likely present. The donor was CMV seronegative and belonged to the group of under 400 seronegative cohort members. Every donor gave a peripheral blood sample, and the peripheral blood mononuclear cells from that sample were used for TCR beta sequencing. The Qiagen DNeasy Blood Extraction Kit was used to extract genomic DNA from the blood cell samples. Libraries were made using the immunoSEQ multiplex PCR assay. A mixture of 60 forward primers for TCR Vbeta segments and 13 reverse primers for TCR Jbeta segments was used in the multiplex PCR. Amplification of the CDR3 region of rearranged TCR beta genes was performed with a multiplex PCR assay on genomic DNA. The Illumina HiSeq System was used to sequence the amplified TCR beta libraries as 87-base-pair reads. Per the original workflow: A later analysis counted about 80 million unique TCR beta chains across the 550 to 700 repertoires, and approximately 11 million of these chains were shared by at least two donors. To remove PCR and sequencing errors, raw reads were error-corrected and collapsed into unique sequences using a nearest-neighbor algorithm that merged closely related sequences. Alignment of CDR3 sequences to IMGT reference sequences was used to assign V, D and J gene segments. Each retained sequence needed at least a six-nucleotide match to both a V gene segment and a J gene segment. A rearrangement counted as productive if the CDR3 had no stop codons and remained in frame with V and J, and every other rearrangement counted as non-productive. CDR3 was defined by IMGT convention, running from the second conserved V-encoded cysteine to the conserved J-encoded phenylalanine. In an earlier analysis of 500 to 650 of the donors, sequences lacking an unambiguous match to a single V gene segment were excluded. In an earlier analysis of around 600 of the donors, V segments were called functional above 56.7% productive rearrangements and were called segregating when the between-donor standard deviation exceeded 5%. A statistical classification framework was built for diagnosing cytomegalovirus status from the catalog of TCR beta chain sequences. In a later analysis, V and J genes were assigned by comparing TCR nucleotide sequences against IMGT/GENE-DB human TR gene sequences. A later analysis assigned CDR3 sequences and most-parsimonious VDJ recombination scenarios with the TCRdist pipeline. A later analysis defined each TCR beta chain by its CDR3 amino acid sequence plus V-gene family, and excluded reads lacking a unique V-gene family. In a later analysis, several hundred highly shared, low-generation-probability nucleotide sequences were removed to address suspected cross-contamination and a sequencing artifact. In a later analysis, a clonal expansion index for each public chain was calculated from normalized within-repertoire ranks of inferred template counts. In a later analysis, generation probabilities were computed with a VDJ recombination model fitted to out-of-frame rearrangements, and the resulting probabilities were checked against IGoR. A later analysis scored TCR-TCR, TCR-HLA and TCR-CMV co-occurrence with hypergeometric tests, applying a repertoire-size bias correction to TCR pairs. To estimate false discovery rates, a later analysis permuted the HLA or CMV assignments 20 times. A later analysis grouped co-occurring TCRs with DBSCAN, adding TCRdist sequence similarity when clustering within HLA-allele-positive subsets. Repertoires with fewer than 30,000 or more than 120,000 public chains were left out of co-occurrence clustering, as were several repertoires with anomalous nucleotide sharing. In TCRdb, the immuneACCESS table is reduced to in-frame sequences with V and J assigned. These tables do not hold every clone; where another copy was compared, an unresolved V gene accounts for under half, and the others remain unexplained. The V and J calls and the clone size are those of that table, but D and trimming were determined from the DNA. The sample includes about 110,000 clones, with approximately 70% observed a single time. Of the sample, approximately 0.9% is held by the ten largest clones.

The germline V gene yields LGHNA for CDR1 and YSLEER for CDR2. V lost 0 bases and J lost 2 bases; the stretch between them is 7 bases long. The CDR3 covers 14 residues, taking in both the cysteine and the phenylalanine. Only the CDR3 part of the read is kept: 42 bases, read in frame from the first base. Sequenced material: PBMCs. The sequence was obtained from a woman aged 25-40 years in good health and CMV-seronegative. This chain joins TRBV4-3 to TRBJ1-2; no D gene can be assigned with confidence. The encoded CDR3 is CASSQDRGNYGYTF. The base sequence is TGCGCCAGCAGCCAAGATCGCGGGAACTATGGCTACACCTTC.